One sample yielded the 21 T cell receptor beta chains listed below, sequenced in a study of blood T cell repertoires in COVID-19. Repertoires were generated with immunoSEQ multiplex PCR, while TCRdb's copy carries only in-frame clones and drops some. The sample comprises around 250,000 clones, around 84% of which are singletons, and roughly 3.3% rests with the top ten. Sequenced: peripheral blood. The receptors were sampled from a woman aged 18-29 years with acute or convalescent COVID-19.

The V gene is TRBV20-1, the J gene TRBJ1-6; D may be TRBD1 (5 bases). CDR3 length: 15 amino acids. The germline CDR1 and CDR2 sequences are DFQATT and SNEGSKA (reference sequence). Trimming pared 3 bases from V and 8 bases from J, leaving 17 bases between. CDR3 DNA: TGCAGTGCTAGTAGGGGAGGGATCGGAGATTCACCCCTCCACTTT. It encodes CSASRGGIGDSPLHF.

The chain employs TRBV5-8 and TRBJ1-4; 10 bases map to TRBD1. The CDR3 contains 15 residues. V lost 0 bases, J lost 7 bases, and 3 bases stayed unmatched. Germline CDR1 SGHTS, CDR2 YDEGEE. The CDR3 sequence: CASSLAGTGVEKLFF. The CDR3 DNA is TGTGCCAGCAGCTTGGCCGGGACAGGGGTTGAAAAACTGTTTTTT. Full variable domain (remainder filled in from reference TRBV5-8 and TRBJ1-4): EAGVTQSPTHLIKTRGQQATLRCSPISGHTSVYWYQQALGLGLQFLLWYDEGEERNRGNFPPRFSGRQFPNYSSELNVNALELEDSALYLCASSLAGTGVEKLFFGSGTQLSVL.

The chain recombines TRBV6-6 with TRBJ1-1, with a possible D match to TRBD1 (6 bases). Germline V gene lookup returns CDR1 MNHNY and CDR2 SVGAGI (reference sequence). The CDR3 runs 14 residues. V was trimmed by 6 bases and J by 0 bases, leaving 11 bases between them. CDR3 sequence reads: CASRETGMNTEAFF. Here the CDR3 DNA reads TGTGCCAGCAGGGAGACAGGAATGAACACTGAAGCTTTCTTT.

The rearrangement uses TRBV4-2 and TRBJ2-2, with TRBD2 matching over 9 bases. The junction had 6 bases not matched to a gene; V was cut back by 4 bases and J by 3 bases. Per the germline V gene, CDR1 is LGHNA and CDR2 is YNFKEQ. The CDR3 has 16 residues. The CDR3 spells CASSPRIAGDTGELFF. In nucleotides, the CDR3 is TGTGCCAGCAGCCCAAGAATAGCGGGAGACACCGGGGAGCTGTTTTTT.

The chain couples TRBV6-4 to TRBJ2-1; 12 positions match TRBD2. The ends lost 0 bases at V and 2 bases at J; junction bases unmatched: 2. CDR3 length equals 17 residues. Germline V gene sequence: CDR1 MRHNA, CDR2 SNTAGT. The CDR3 DNA reads as TGTGCCAGCAGTGACTCCCGGACTAGCGGGGCCTACAATGAGCAGTTCTTC. Protein: CASSDSRTSGAYNEQFF.

The V and J genes are TRBV24-1 and TRBJ2-1; TRBD1 agrees at 7 bases. Germline V gene data show CDR1 as KGHDR and CDR2 as SFDVKD. The V segment lost 8 bases and the J segment 4 bases; nucleotides outside the gene matches: 10. The CDR3 extends over 15 amino acids. CDR3 in DNA: TGTGCCACCATGAGCCGGGACAGTTATTACAATGAGCAGTTCTTC. It yields the protein CATMSRDSYYNEQFF.

This sequence joins TRBV15 and TRBJ2-7; the D gene is possibly TRBD2 (6 bases). This CDR3 comprises 16 residues. Trimming removed 4 bases from V and 2 bases from J, with 18 bases in between. The germline CDR1 and CDR2 sequences are LNHNV and YYDKDF (reference sequence). The CDR3 coding sequence is TGTGCCACCAGCAAATCCCGGGGGACCCTGGCCTACGAGCAGTACTTC. Encoded protein: CATSKSRGTLAYEQYF.

V and J are TRBV6-5 and TRBJ1-2; maybe TRBD1 (6 bases). Germline CDR1 and CDR2: MNHEY and SVGAGI. This CDR3 is built from 14 residues. V was clipped by 6 bases and J by 3 bases, with 14 bases between them. CDR3 nucleotides: TGTGCCAGCAGAGAGACAGGACGTCACTATGGCTACACCTTC. Its translation is CASRETGRHYGYTF.

The chain couples TRBV5-1 to TRBJ2-2; D is undetermined. The CDR3 loop spans 12 amino acids. In germline, CDR1 is SGHRS, CDR2 YFSETQ. Trimming cost V 6 bases and J 1 base, with 4 bases left between them. CDR3 sequence reads: CASTQNTGELFF. The DNA for the CDR3 is TGCGCCAGCACACAGAACACCGGGGAGCTGTTTTTT. The full variable domain, in which reference TRBV5-1 and TRBJ2-2 provide the parts outside the CDR3, is KAGVTQTPRYLIKTRGQQVTLSCSPISGHRSVSWYQQTPGQGLQFLFEYFSETQRNKGNFPGRFSGRQFSNSRSEMNVSTLELGDSALYLCASTQNTGELFFGEGSRLTVL.

The gene calls are TRBV10-3 and TRBJ2-1, with 10 positions matching TRBD1. J lost 9 bases, V lost 10 bases, and 12 bases had no gene match. The CDR3 contains 14 residues. From germline, CDR1 is ENHRY and CDR2 SYGVKD. CDR3 coding DNA: TGTGCCACCAGCCCCGGACAGGGGGTTGGTGAGCAGTTCTTC. Translation: CATSPGQGVGEQFF.

The V call is TRBV7-3, the J call TRBJ2-3, with D possibly being TRBD2 (5 bases). Germline assignment: CDR1 SGHTA and CDR2 FQGTGA. V gave up 5 bases and J gave up 4 bases, with 16 bases separating them. The CDR3 extends over 15 amino acids. Written as DNA, the CDR3 is TGTGCCAGCAGCCTCGGAGAGGCGGGCGCAGATACGCAGTATTTT. Protein sequence: CASSLGEAGADTQYF.

The chain carries TRBV29-1 and TRBJ1-1, with no clear D. The length of the CDR3 is 12 residues. Germline CDR1 is SQVTM and CDR2 is ANQGSEA. Between the trimmed V and J ends, which lost 7 bases and 1 base, there was a span of 10 bases. CDR3 in amino acids: CSATRQNTEAFF. The CDR3 DNA reads TGCAGCGCAACCCGACAGAACACTGAAGCTTTCTTT.

The chain links TRBV23-1 to TRBJ1-5, with 9 bases identical to TRBD1. TRBV23-1 qualifies as an ORF whose function is uncertain. This CDR3 has 16 residues. V shed 2 bases, J shed 4 bases, and the junction held 6 bases outside the gene matches. The CDR3 sequence: CASSQPKDRGNQPQHF. In DNA form, the CDR3 reads TGCGCCAGCAGTCAACCAAAGGACAGGGGAAATCAGCCCCAGCATTTT.

This clone was found a few times. The chain links TRBV15 to TRBJ1-2, with D perhaps matching TRBD1 (5 bases). There are 12 residues in the CDR3. V lost 0 bases, J lost 7 bases, and 6 bases lay in between. Germline lookup yields CDR1 LNHNV and CDR2 YYDKDF (reference sequence). The CDR3 region has the DNA TGTGCCACCAGCAGAGACAGGGTTGGCTACACCTTC. It yields the protein CATSRDRVGYTF.

The chain employs TRBV6-5 and TRBJ2-7; tentative D call: TRBD1 (5 bases). Germline CDR1 and CDR2: MNHEY and SVGAGI. This CDR3 comprises 14 residues. V was cut by 6 bases and J by 3 bases, with 15 bases left in between. The CDR3 here is CASRDTISSYEQYF. CDR3 DNA sequence: TGTGCCAGCAGGGACACAATAAGCAGCTACGAGCAGTACTTC.

The chain carries TRBV5-1 and TRBJ2-3; D possibly corresponds to TRBD1 (6 bases). This CDR3 comprises 14 residues. V was pared by 4 bases and J by 6 bases, with 15 bases between. In germline, CDR1 is SGHRS, CDR2 YFSETQ. Written as DNA, the CDR3 is TGCGCCAGCAGCCTGGGACAAGTATCCGATACGCAGTATTTT. Protein sequence: CASSLGQVSDTQYF.

The chain carries TRBV7-6 and TRBJ1-1, with D tentatively TRBD1 (6 bases). V shed 5 bases and J shed 5 bases, with 15 bases lying between them. The CDR3 covers 14 residues. Looked up from germline, CDR1 is SGHVS and CDR2 is FNYEAQ. In DNA, the CDR3 is TGTGCCAGCAGCGCAGATCACAGGGTTACTGAAGCTTTCTTT. Its translation: CASSADHRVTEAFF.

The J gene is TRBJ2-1, the V gene TRBV28; D is possibly TRBD2 (6 bases). V gave up 5 bases and J gave up 6 bases, with 17 bases separating them. The CDR3 consists of 15 residues. The germline CDR1 and CDR2 sequences are MDHEN and SYDVKM. The CDR3 sequence is CASSPGLNPLNEQFF. The DNA for the CDR3 is TGTGCCAGCAGTCCGGGACTCAACCCGCTCAATGAGCAGTTCTTC.

The CDR3 is CASSSRQGNEQFF. Written as DNA, the CDR3 is TGTGCCAGCAGTTCTCGACAGGGCAATGAGCAGTTCTTC. The V call is TRBV6-1, the J call TRBJ2-1, with 7 bases fitting TRBD1. CDR1 is MNHNS and CDR2 is SASEGT in the germline V gene. This CDR3 is built from 13 residues. The V segment lost 5 bases and the J segment 6 bases; nucleotides outside the gene matches: 4.

This clone has just a few counts. The V gene is TRBV10-3, the J gene TRBJ1-5, with D unclear. This CDR3 spans 14 amino acids. Trimming took off 3 bases at V and 2 bases at J, with 8 bases between the two ends. Germline CDR1 is ENHRY and CDR2 is SYGVKD. CDR3 DNA sequence: TGTGCCATCAGTGATTCCGCGGGCAATCAGCCCCAGCATTTT. This translates into CAISDSAGNQPQHF.

The chain has TRBV19 and TRBJ1-4, with 8 positions matching TRBD1. This CDR3 spans 12 amino acids. Germline loops: CDR1 LNHDA, CDR2 SQIVND (reference sequence). V lost 9 bases, J lost 4 bases, and 1 base stayed unmatched. The CDR3 loop is CASRGLNEKLFF. CDR3 in DNA: TGTGCCAGCAGGGGGCTTAATGAAAAACTGTTTTTT. The full variable domain, completed using reference TRBV19 and TRBJ1-4, is DGGITQSPKYLFRKEGQNVTLSCEQNLNHDAMYWYRQDPGQGLRLIYYSQIVNDFQKGDIAEGYSVSREKKESFPLTVTSAQKNPTAFYLCASRGLNEKLFFGSGTQLSVL.